This T cell receptor (beta chain) emerged from a study of identical twins (TCRdb year 2016). The study in broad terms: The study deep-sequenced TCR alpha and beta repertoires from monozygotic twins, unrelated adults of various ages and cord blood to test whether fetal clonotypes persist. To rule out contamination, replicate twin experiments were performed at different times with different library preparation protocols. General conclusions and limits of the study: Abundant cord blood beta clonotypes carried fewer insertions; young adult naive repertoires showed a weaker similar trend, while memory repertoires showed none. Compared with coincidental sharing between unrelated individuals, out-of-frame TCR alpha sequences shared between twins showed an excess of sequences with low generation probability. Out-of-frame TCR alpha sharing in monozygotic twins was systematically underestimated by recombination models, whereas sharing between unrelated individuals was in agreement with the recombination models. The excess sharing between twins in beta out-of-frame sequences was weaker because fewer shared sequences reduced the signal-to-noise ratio. Invariant T cells such as MAIT and iNKT could partly confound zero-insertion analyses, although diverse VJ usage argued against such confounding for most clonotypes. Because the same donors could not be followed over many years, conclusions were based on cross-sectional statistical analysis.

Library method: 5' RACE. TCRdb lists the instrument as Illumina HiSeq 2000. A universal primer binding site was introduced by template switching, and a unique molecular identifier was present in the final cDNA, enabling accurate counting of TCR cDNA molecules. Specific primers in the conserved constant-segment region were used to synthesize first-strand cDNA for TCR alpha and beta chains. To control for contamination, each cDNA library was double barcoded with a SMART-Mk sample barcode plus Illumina barcodes. TruSeq adapter sequences, together with Illumina sample barcodes, were added in two successive PCR steps. The Illumina HiSeq platform was used with custom primers to sequence TCR alpha and beta cDNA libraries. Processing in the source paper ran as follows. Raw reads were processed with MiGEC to extract unique molecular identifiers, and MiXCR was used to determine CDR3 positions. For each individual, recombination models were inferred using an EM algorithm with the repgenHMM and IGoR tools. The tcR package in R was used for shared clonotype analysis, with sharing normalized by the product of cloneset sizes. Out-of-frame nonproductive sequences were analyzed to study raw recombination free of thymic and clonal selection effects. The public reads were reprocessed in TCRdb via fastp at Q25 and MiXCR, keeping in-frame beta chains. When rows share a CDR3 protein, they turn into one entry using the most common DNA and genes. It is TCRdb's table, rather than the study itself, that gives the V and J calls and clone size. Counted in this sample were 220,000 or so distinct CDR3 sequences; approximately 7% of them appeared once. Roughly 3.9% of the sample is held by the ten biggest clonotypes.

Every donor in the study was a healthy Caucasian. Three pairs of female monozygotic twins, all aged about 18 to 30 years, were included in the twin cohort. Using Miltenyi CD45RO+ enrichment and human naive T-cell isolation kits, memory (CD45RO+) and naive T cells were isolated from PBMC. In this sample, this clonotype turned up many times. Its antigen specificity is not known. No much larger clone exists at a distance of one base, and base qualities are not known. These sequences were also reported in another study, on yellow fever vaccine responses in identical twins. The second publication reports: The authors reported that the T cell response to vaccination in identical twins appeared partly convergent and partly personalized. In the study, vaccine-responding T cell clones were precisely tracked in identical twins.

Sequencing used memory (CD45RO+) T cells sorted from blood. Explained via the paper, the cell subset or site label denotes: CD45RO+ enriched T cells. The sequence was obtained from a young woman in good health.

CDR3 sequence: CASSYRPGTSGGLNEQFF. The nucleotides are TGTGCCAGCAGTTACCGCCCCGGGACTAGCGGGGGCCTTAATGAGCAGTTCTTC. The V gene is TRBV6-5 and the J gene is TRBJ2-1, and 14 junctional nucleotides match TRBD2. The germline V gene yields MNHEY for CDR1 and SVGAGI for CDR2. Unmatched junction bases come to 10, with V trimmed by 2 bases and J by 7 bases. Taken from cysteine to phenylalanine, the CDR3 has 18 residues. Only the CDR3 region is kept as DNA, spanning 54 bases read in frame from base 1.